In this sample, the clone carrying this T cell receptor (beta chain) turned up once. The data were obtained in a study of blood T cell repertoires in COVID-19. Study overall: Donors in the United States, Italy and Spain gave samples during acute or convalescent COVID-19.

The length of the CDR3 is 11 residues. V lost 5 bases and J 5 bases, leaving 7 bases between the germline ends. Germline values: CDR1 SGHDT, CDR2 YYEEEE. Profiling relied on immunoSEQ multiplex PCR, and the TCRdb table lists in-frame clones only, not all of them. The sample consists of 60,000 or so clones, roughly 85% of them appearing once. The rearrangement uses TRBV5-6 and TRBJ2-5; no clear D. This TCR was sampled from a human donor in a cohort sampled during active COVID-19. The specimen sequenced was peripheral blood. CDR3 sequence: CASSTVETQYF. CDR3 DNA sequence: TGTGCCAGCAGTACGGTGGAGACCCAGTACTTC.